The rows below give T cell receptor beta chains drawn from one sample of a study of technical replicates of blood from a few donors. Clones were sequenced by immunoSEQ multiplex PCR, and TCRdb holds only the in-frame ones, with some missing. The table shows more than 65,000 clones, with roughly 95% occurring only once. Specimen: T cells isolated from PBMCs. Receptor source: a human donor in good health. CDR3s include the opening cysteine and the closing phenylalanine or tryptophan. The order of the fields is V gene, D gene, J gene, CDR3 protein, CDR3 DNA. A D gene is named only where the DNA matches it firmly.

V gene: TRBV29-1
D gene: TRBD1
J gene: TRBJ1-1
CDR3 protein: CSVRRGTGEAFF
CDR3 DNA: TGCAGCGTCAGGAGGGGGACAGGTGAAGCTTTCTTT

V gene: TRBV7-8
D gene: TRBD2
J gene: TRBJ2-1
CDR3 protein: CASSLGWREGYNEQFF
CDR3 DNA: TGTGCCAGCAGCTTAGGGTGGCGGGAGGGTTACAATGAGCAGTTCTTC

V gene: TRBV15
D gene: TRBD2
J gene: TRBJ2-1
CDR3 protein: CATSRALAGAGSYNEQFF
CDR3 DNA: TGTGCCACCAGCAGAGCACTAGCGGGAGCAGGCTCCTACAATGAGCAGTTCTTC

V gene: TRBV25-1
D gene: .
J gene: TRBJ2-5
CDR3 protein: CASIGETQYF
CDR3 DNA: TGTGCCAGCATCGGAGAGACCCAGTACTTC

V gene: TRBV30
D gene: .
J gene: TRBJ1-1
CDR3 protein: CAFSYGLSGNEAFF
CDR3 DNA: TGTGCCTTCTCCTATGGGCTATCCGGGAATGAAGCTTTCTTT

V gene: TRBV30
D gene: .
J gene: TRBJ1-1
CDR3 protein: CAWRDRGIVNTEAFF
CDR3 DNA: TGTGCCTGGAGGGATAGGGGGATCGTGAACACTGAAGCTTTCTTT

V gene: TRBV5-5
D gene: TRBD1
J gene: TRBJ1-1
CDR3 protein: CASSRQGNTEAFF
CDR3 DNA: TGTGCCAGCAGCCGACAGGGAAACACTGAAGCTTTCTTT

V gene: TRBV16
D gene: .
J gene: TRBJ1-1
CDR3 protein: CASSSGEGPNTEAFF
CDR3 DNA: TGTGCCAGCAGCTCAGGGGAGGGACCGAACACTGAAGCTTTCTTT

V gene: TRBV4-3
D gene: .
J gene: TRBJ2-2
CDR3 protein: CASSSRLSTGELFF
CDR3 DNA: TGCGCCAGCAGCTCACGACTAAGCACCGGGGAGCTGTTTTTT

V gene: TRBV11-3
D gene: .
J gene: TRBJ2-7
CDR3 protein: CASSSIADSYEQYF
CDR3 DNA: TGTGCCAGCAGCTCCATAGCGGACTCCTACGAGCAGTACTTC

V gene: TRBV5-1
D gene: .
J gene: TRBJ2-7
CDR3 protein: CASSTVGQYEQYF
CDR3 DNA: TGCGCCAGCAGCACCGTCGGACAGTACGAGCAGTACTTC

V gene: TRBV7-8
D gene: TRBD2
J gene: TRBJ2-5
CDR3 protein: CASSAPGLALKTQYF
CDR3 DNA: TGTGCCAGCAGCGCGCCGGGACTAGCGCTTAAGACCCAGTACTTC

V gene: TRBV19
D gene: TRBD1
J gene: TRBJ1-1
CDR3 protein: CASSIAGTGKHTEAFF
CDR3 DNA: TGTGCCAGTAGTATAGCCGGGACAGGGAAGCACACTGAAGCTTTCTTT

V gene: TRBV6-5
D gene: TRBD2
J gene: TRBJ2-5
CDR3 protein: CASSYAAGGLRETQYF
CDR3 DNA: TGTGCCAGCAGTTACGCTGCGGGAGGGCTGAGAGAGACCCAGTACTTC

V gene: TRBV7-9
D gene: TRBD2
J gene: TRBJ2-5
CDR3 protein: CASSLGTSAVGQYF
CDR3 DNA: TGTGCCAGCAGCTTAGGGACTAGCGCCGTGGGCCAGTACTTC

V gene: TRBV5-4
D gene: .
J gene: TRBJ2-5
CDR3 protein: CASSLSFEGSETQYF
CDR3 DNA: TGTGCCAGCAGCTTAAGTTTCGAGGGATCAGAGACCCAGTACTTC

V gene: TRBV30
D gene: TRBD1
J gene: TRBJ2-1
CDR3 protein: CAWGQGASHNEQFF
CDR3 DNA: TGTGCCTGGGGTCAGGGGGCCTCCCACAATGAGCAGTTCTTC

V gene: TRBV6-6
D gene: .
J gene: TRBJ2-5
CDR3 protein: CASSYSGRGETQYF
CDR3 DNA: TGTGCCAGCAGTTACTCGGGGCGTGGAGAGACCCAGTACTTC

V gene: TRBV9
D gene: .
J gene: TRBJ2-1
CDR3 protein: CASSVGLASSYNEQFF
CDR3 DNA: TGTGCCAGCAGCGTAGGGCTAGCAAGCTCCTACAATGAGCAGTTCTTC

V gene: TRBV6-6
D gene: .
J gene: TRBJ2-1
CDR3 protein: CASSQFNEQFF
CDR3 DNA: TGTGCCAGCAGCCAGTTCAATGAGCAGTTCTTC

V gene: TRBV5-6
D gene: TRBD1
J gene: TRBJ2-2
CDR3 protein: CASTLLGTGLNTGELFF
CDR3 DNA: TGTGCCAGCACCCTCTTGGGGACAGGCCTCAACACCGGGGAGCTGTTTTTT

V gene: TRBV11-3
D gene: .
J gene: TRBJ1-2
CDR3 protein: CASSPDGDYGYTF
CDR3 DNA: TGTGCCAGCAGCCCGGACGGGGACTATGGCTACACCTTC

V gene: TRBV10-3
D gene: .
J gene: TRBJ2-3
CDR3 protein: CAISESGPGAQYF
CDR3 DNA: TGTGCCATCAGTGAATCCGGTCCCGGGGCGCAGTATTTT

V gene: TRBV29-1
D gene: .
J gene: TRBJ2-7
CDR3 protein: CSVEMHGQGQGEQYF
CDR3 DNA: TGCAGCGTTGAGATGCATGGGCAGGGCCAAGGGGAGCAGTACTTC

V gene: TRBV7-9
D gene: .
J gene: TRBJ1-3
CDR3 protein: CASSILGNTIYF
CDR3 DNA: TGTGCCAGCAGCATCCTCGGAAACACCATATATTTT

V gene: TRBV19
D gene: .
J gene: TRBJ1-4
CDR3 protein: CASSRTLEKLFF
CDR3 DNA: TGTGCCAGTAGTAGGACACTAGAAAAACTGTTTTTT

V gene: TRBV28
D gene: .
J gene: TRBJ1-2
CDR3 protein: CASRKTGANYGYTF
CDR3 DNA: TGTGCCAGCCGAAAGACGGGAGCTAACTATGGCTACACCTTC

V gene: TRBV19
D gene: TRBD2
J gene: TRBJ2-3
CDR3 protein: CASLAGGPTDTQYF
CDR3 DNA: TGTGCCAGTCTAGCGGGAGGACCCACAGATACGCAGTATTTT

V gene: TRBV5-1
D gene: TRBD1
J gene: TRBJ2-7
CDR3 protein: CASSWDRDYEQYF
CDR3 DNA: TGCGCCAGCAGCTGGGACAGGGACTACGAGCAGTACTTC

V gene: TRBV10-2
D gene: TRBD2
J gene: TRBJ2-7
CDR3 protein: CASLDAGERYEQYF
CDR3 DNA: TGCGCCAGCCTGGATGCGGGGGAACGGTACGAGCAGTACTTC

V gene: TRBV20-1
D gene: .
J gene: TRBJ2-7
CDR3 protein: CSASPNYEQYF
CDR3 DNA: TGCAGTGCTAGTCCCAACTACGAGCAGTACTTC

V gene: TRBV11-3
D gene: TRBD2
J gene: TRBJ2-7
CDR3 protein: CASSVRLAGGLPEQYF
CDR3 DNA: TGTGCCAGCAGCGTACGACTAGCGGGAGGCCTCCCCGAGCAGTACTTC